These T cell receptor beta chains were read from a single sample in a study of CD8 T cells in ankylosing spondylitis. TCRdb called the 5' RACE reads again in MiXCR, with one record for every CDR3 protein. The data show 400,000 to 450,000 distinct CDR3 sequences, under 20% seen once. The sample taken for sequencing was blood, either unsorted or a sorted T cell fraction (not recorded which). Every receptor here comes from a male donor with ankylosing spondylitis. The CDR3 runs from the conserved cysteine through the conserved F or W.

V gene	J gene	CDR3 protein
TRBV12-5	TRBJ1-1	CASGYGSDRASEAFF
TRBV10-3	TRBJ2-7	CAISESPSGASYEQYF
TRBV29-1	TRBJ1-4	CSVTGSGNEKLFF
TRBV27	TRBJ1-2	CASSPDWVVGGYTF
TRBV20-1	TRBJ2-1	CSASSTYNEQFF
TRBV6-1	TRBJ1-2	CASRSLGDSNFYGYTF
TRBV7-8	TRBJ1-3	CASSQPGTGGRNTIYF
TRBV20-1	TRBJ1-6	CSARGDRLNSPLHF
TRBV7-2	TRBJ1-5	CASSLEQGGLGQPQHF
TRBV5-1	TRBJ1-1	CASSLVGDDEAFF
TRBV29-1	TRBJ1-2	CSVGSRDGGYTF
TRBV20-1	TRBJ2-3	CSARDFLASTDTQYF
TRBV19	TRBJ1-2	CASSMGSAGHPLGYTF
TRBV7-2	TRBJ1-2	CASSYDPGRSSYGYTF
TRBV20-1	TRBJ2-6	CSARYGTGNRASGANVLTF
TRBV2	TRBJ1-5	CASNYIDGPRQPQHF
TRBV7-6	TRBJ1-1	CASSQRTGAMNTEAFF
TRBV24-1	TRBJ2-2	CATSDESTGELFF
TRBV11-1	TRBJ2-2	CASSDKRTSGTSGTGELFF
TRBV2	TRBJ2-2	CASTLTGTGELFF
TRBV10-3	TRBJ2-3	CAISVSTSGRGDTQYF
TRBV5-1	TRBJ2-7	CASSSRTGGMDEQYF
TRBV20-1	TRBJ2-1	CSATSTSGSLGLSYNEQFF
TRBV6-5	TRBJ2-1	CASSYGSSYNEQFF